This T cell receptor (beta chain) was profiled in a study of OX40 agonist ivuxolimab in advanced cancers. Study-level results: At 0.1 to 3.0 mg/kg, CD4+ and CD8+ blood T cells expanded clonally by week 6.

This table comes from immunoSEQ multiplex PCR, and its TCRdb copy is limited to in-frame clones, with some not included. The table shows 95,000 to 100,000 clones, with 70% to 85% occurring only once. A word on this clone: As yet, its antigen is unknown.

V lost 5 bases to trimming and J lost 4 bases, with 14 bases between them. The CDR3 runs to 14 residues. Germline CDR1 KGHSH, CDR2 LQKENI. The source is an adult with an advanced solid tumor such as melanoma, head and neck, liver or kidney cancer. The sequences come from CD4+ or CD8+ T cells sorted from blood, collected in a trial of the OX40 agonist ivuxolimab. The rearrangement links TRBV18 to TRBJ2-5, with a weak D call TRBD2 (6 bases). For the CDR3, the DNA is TGTGCCAGCTCATCGGGACGGCGGGGAGAGACCCAGTACTTC. Translated, it gives CASSSGRRGETQYF.